This T cell receptor (beta chain) was sequenced in a study of tumor-infiltrating lymphocytes in primary liver carcinoma. Study at large: The neoplasms were of stage T1-T3 N0M0, with dimensions of about 4 to 11 cm across. In every tissue type, samples returned a similar yield of roughly 3.65 to 7.5 million productive TCRbeta reads.

With 8 bases removed from V and 3 bases from J, the gap between germline ends came to 13 bases. Germline loops: CDR1 ENHRY, CDR2 SYGVKD. The CDR3 sequence is 13 residues long. The template, 450 to 650 ng total RNA, yielded TCR beta cDNA made with a constant-region primer. Construction of TCR beta libraries relied on three successive nested multiplex PCR rounds employing slightly modified ARM-PCR. TRBV1-TRBV30 forward primers paired with a C-beta reverse primer drove the first two PCR rounds, approximately 11 cycles each. Each CDR3 protein is one row after TCRdb ran MiXCR on the multiplex PCR reads. The sample holds approximately 110,000 distinct CDR3 sequences, approximately 64% seen once. In its sample, this clonotype was seen many times. Its antigen is unidentified. The source material, 20-30 mg of unsorted bulk tissue, was used to co-extract RNA and DNA. The study sampled five separate regions from each tumor.

Study-wide results and limits: The top-250-clone fraction was significantly higher in tumors than in blood (p = 0.039).

The source is a woman between 55 and 75 years old with primary liver carcinoma and hepatitis B virus infection. The chain carries TRBV10-3 and TRBJ1-1; D gene ambiguous. Sequencing input: liver tumor tissue from sampling region 3. Subset defined: tumor region T3, left-lateral pole. CDR3 amino acids: CAIRSDPYTEAFF. The CDR3 coding sequence is TGTGCCATCCGATCGGACCCTTACACTGAAGCTTTCTTT.